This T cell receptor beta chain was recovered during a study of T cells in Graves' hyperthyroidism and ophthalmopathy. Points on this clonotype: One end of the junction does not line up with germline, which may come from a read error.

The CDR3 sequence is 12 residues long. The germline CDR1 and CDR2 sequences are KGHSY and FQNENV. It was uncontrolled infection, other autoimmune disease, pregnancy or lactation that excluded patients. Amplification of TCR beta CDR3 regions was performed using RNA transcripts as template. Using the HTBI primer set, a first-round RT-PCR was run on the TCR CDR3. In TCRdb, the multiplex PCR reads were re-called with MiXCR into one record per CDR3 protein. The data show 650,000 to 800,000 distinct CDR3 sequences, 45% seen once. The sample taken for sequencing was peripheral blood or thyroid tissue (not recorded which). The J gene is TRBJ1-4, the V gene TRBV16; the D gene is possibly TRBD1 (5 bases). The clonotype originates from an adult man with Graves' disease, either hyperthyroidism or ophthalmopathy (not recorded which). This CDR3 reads CASSRDREKLLF. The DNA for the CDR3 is TGTGCCAGCAGCCGGGACCGTGAAAAACTGCTTTTT. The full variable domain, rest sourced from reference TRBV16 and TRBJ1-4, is GEEVAQTPKHLVRGEGQKAKLYCAPIKGHSYVFWYQQVLKNEFKFLISFQNENVFDETGMPKERFSAKCLPNSPCSLEIQATKLEDSAVYFCASSRDREKLLFGSGTQLSVL.